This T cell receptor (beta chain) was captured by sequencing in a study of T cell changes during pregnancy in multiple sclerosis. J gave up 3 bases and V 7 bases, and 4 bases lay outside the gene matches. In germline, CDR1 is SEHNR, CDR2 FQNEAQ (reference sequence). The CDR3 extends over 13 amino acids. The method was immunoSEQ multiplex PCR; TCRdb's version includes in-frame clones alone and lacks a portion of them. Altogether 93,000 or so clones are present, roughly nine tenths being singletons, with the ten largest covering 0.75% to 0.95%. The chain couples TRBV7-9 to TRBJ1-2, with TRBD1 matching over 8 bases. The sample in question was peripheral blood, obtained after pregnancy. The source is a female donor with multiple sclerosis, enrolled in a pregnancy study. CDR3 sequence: CASNQGADYGYTF. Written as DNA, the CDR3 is TGTGCCAGCAATCAGGGGGCCGACTATGGCTACACCTTC.